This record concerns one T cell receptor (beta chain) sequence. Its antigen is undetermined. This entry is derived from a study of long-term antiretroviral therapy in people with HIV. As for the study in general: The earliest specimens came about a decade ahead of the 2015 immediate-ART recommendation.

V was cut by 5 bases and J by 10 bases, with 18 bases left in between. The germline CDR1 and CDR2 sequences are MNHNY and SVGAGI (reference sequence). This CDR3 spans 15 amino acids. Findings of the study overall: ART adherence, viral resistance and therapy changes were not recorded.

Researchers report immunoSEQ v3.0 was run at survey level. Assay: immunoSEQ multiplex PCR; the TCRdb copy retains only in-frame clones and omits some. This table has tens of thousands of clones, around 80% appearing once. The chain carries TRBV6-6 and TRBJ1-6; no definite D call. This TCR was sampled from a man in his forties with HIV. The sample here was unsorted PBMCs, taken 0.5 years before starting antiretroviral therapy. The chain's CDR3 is CASSAGPTLVSPLHF. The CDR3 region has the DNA TGTGCCAGCAGTGCCGGGCCCACACTGGTATCACCCCTCCACTTT.